This T cell receptor beta chain appears in the sequencing data of a study of T-cell reconstitution after alpha-beta-depleted transplantation in children. This clonotype has just a few counts. During its preparation, the TCRbeta library received unique molecular identifiers. TCRdb passed the PCR reads through MiXCR, listing each CDR3 protein once. The profile shows 500,000 to 650,000 distinct CDR3 sequences, around 10% of them singletons. With V trimmed by 2 bases and J by 0 bases, 5 bases remained unmatched. The CDR3 totals 17 residues. Per germline, CDR1 KGHDR and CDR2 SFDVKD. The receptor was derived from a female patient between 2 and 15 years old who had a stem cell transplant for aplastic anemia, so the T cells may come from the graft donor. The V and J genes are TRBV24-1 and TRBJ2-2, with 7 bases that match TRBD2. Source: PBMCs, mostly from graft donor cells, taken 180 days after TCRalphabeta/CD19-depleted stem cell transplant. The CDR3 loop reads CATSDSSGKANTGELFF. For the CDR3, the DNA is TGTGCCACCAGTGATTCTAGCGGTAAAGCGAACACCGGGGAGCTGTTTTTT.